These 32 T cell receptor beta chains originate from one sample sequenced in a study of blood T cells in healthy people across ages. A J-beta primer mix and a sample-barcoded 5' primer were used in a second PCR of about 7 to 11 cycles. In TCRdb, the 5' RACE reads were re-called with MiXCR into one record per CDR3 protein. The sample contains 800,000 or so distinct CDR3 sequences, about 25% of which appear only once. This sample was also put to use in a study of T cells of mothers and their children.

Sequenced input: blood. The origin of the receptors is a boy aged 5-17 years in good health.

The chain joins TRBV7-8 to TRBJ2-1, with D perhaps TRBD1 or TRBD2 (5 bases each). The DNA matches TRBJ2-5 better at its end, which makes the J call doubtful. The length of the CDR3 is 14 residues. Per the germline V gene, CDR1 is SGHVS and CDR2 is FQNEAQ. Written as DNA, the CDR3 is TGTGCCAGCACCCGATGGGACGTGAAAGAGACCCAGTACTTC. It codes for CASTRWDVKETQYF.

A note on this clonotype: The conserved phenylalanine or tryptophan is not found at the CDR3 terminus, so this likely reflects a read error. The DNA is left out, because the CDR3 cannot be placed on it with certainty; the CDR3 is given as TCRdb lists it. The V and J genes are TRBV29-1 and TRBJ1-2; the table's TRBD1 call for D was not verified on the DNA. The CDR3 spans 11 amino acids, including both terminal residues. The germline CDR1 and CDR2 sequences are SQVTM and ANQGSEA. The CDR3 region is CSVHRGQVDTL.

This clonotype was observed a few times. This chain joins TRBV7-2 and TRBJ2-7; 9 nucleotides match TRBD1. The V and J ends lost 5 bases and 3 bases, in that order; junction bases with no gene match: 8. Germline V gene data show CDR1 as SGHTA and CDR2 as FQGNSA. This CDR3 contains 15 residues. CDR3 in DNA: TGTGCCAGCAGCGCCGCCGGGACAGGGTTCTACGAGCAGTACTTC. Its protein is CASSAAGTGFYEQYF.

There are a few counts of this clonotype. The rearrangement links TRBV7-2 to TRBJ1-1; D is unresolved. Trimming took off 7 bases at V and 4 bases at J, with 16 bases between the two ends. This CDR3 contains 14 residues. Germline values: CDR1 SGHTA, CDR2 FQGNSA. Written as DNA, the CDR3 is TGTGCCAGCATTCCGAGACTAGGTCGCACTGAAGCTTTCTTT. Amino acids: CASIPRLGRTEAFF.

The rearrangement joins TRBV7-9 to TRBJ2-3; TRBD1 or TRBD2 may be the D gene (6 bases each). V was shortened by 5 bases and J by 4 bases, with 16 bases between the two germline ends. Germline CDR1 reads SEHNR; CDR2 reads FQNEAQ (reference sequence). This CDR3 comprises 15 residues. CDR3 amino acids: CASSAWGASPDTQYF. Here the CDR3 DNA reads TGTGCCAGCAGCGCGTGGGGGGCAAGCCCAGATACGCAGTATTTT.

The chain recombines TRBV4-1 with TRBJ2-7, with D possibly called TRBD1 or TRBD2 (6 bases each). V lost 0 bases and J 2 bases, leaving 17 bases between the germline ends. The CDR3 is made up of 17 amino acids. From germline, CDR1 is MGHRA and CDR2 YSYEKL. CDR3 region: CASSQDRWGALPYEQYF. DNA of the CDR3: TGCGCCAGCAGCCAAGATCGTTGGGGGGCGCTTCCCTACGAGCAGTACTTC.

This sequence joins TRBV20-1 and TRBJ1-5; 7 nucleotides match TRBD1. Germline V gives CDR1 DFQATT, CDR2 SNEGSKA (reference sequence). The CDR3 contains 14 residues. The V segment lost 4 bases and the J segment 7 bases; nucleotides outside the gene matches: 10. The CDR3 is CSANRGGAGQPQHF. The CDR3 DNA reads TGCAGTGCTAATAGAGGGGGCGCGGGGCAGCCCCAGCATTTT.

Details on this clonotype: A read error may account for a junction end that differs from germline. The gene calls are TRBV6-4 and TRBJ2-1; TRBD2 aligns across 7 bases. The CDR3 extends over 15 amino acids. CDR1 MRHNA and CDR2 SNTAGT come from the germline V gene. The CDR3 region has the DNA TGTGCCAGCAGTGAGGGAAACGCGGGAGTCGATGAGCAGCTCTTC. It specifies CASSEGNAGVDEQLF.

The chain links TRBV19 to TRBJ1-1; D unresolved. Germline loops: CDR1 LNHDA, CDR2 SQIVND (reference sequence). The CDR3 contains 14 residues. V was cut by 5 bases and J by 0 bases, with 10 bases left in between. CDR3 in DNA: TGTGCCAGTAGTCCGGTCACTCTGAACACTGAAGCTTTCTTT. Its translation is CASSPVTLNTEAFF.

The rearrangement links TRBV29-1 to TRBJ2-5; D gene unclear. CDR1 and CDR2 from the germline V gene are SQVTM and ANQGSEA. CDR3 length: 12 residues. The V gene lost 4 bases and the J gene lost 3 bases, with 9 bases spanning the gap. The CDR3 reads CSVGNFEETQYF. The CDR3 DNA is TGCAGCGTTGGGAACTTCGAAGAGACCCAGTACTTC.

The CDR3 region has the DNA TGTGCCAGCAGCCGTCTATCGGGGAGTCCTGGAAACACCATATATTTT. It encodes CASSRLSGSPGNTIYF. This rearrangement joins TRBV12-3 or TRBV12-4 to TRBJ1-3; unclear D gene. The V end was cut by 6 bases, the J end by 2 bases, with 17 bases between. The CDR3 is 16 amino acids.

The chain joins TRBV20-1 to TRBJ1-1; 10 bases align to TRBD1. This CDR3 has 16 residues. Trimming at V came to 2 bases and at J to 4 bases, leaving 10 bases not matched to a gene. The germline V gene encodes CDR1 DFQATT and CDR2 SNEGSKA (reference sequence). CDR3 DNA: TGCAGTGCTAGATCCCGGGACAGGGGTTTTTTCACTGAAGCTTTCTTT. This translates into CSARSRDRGFFTEAFF.

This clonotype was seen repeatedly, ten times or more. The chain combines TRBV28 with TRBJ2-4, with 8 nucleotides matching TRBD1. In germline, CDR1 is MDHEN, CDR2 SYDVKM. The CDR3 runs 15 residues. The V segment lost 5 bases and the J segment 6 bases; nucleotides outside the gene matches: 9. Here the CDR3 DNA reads TGTGCCAGCAGTACCCGGACAGGGACGCTAAACATTCAGTACTTC. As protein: CASSTRTGTLNIQYF.

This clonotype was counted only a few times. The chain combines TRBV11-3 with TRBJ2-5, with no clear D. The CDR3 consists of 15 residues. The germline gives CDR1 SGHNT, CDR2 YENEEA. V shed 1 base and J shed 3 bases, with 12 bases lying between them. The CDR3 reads CASSLGVSSEETQYF. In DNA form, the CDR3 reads TGTGCCAGCAGCTTAGGGGTCAGCTCGGAAGAGACCCAGTACTTC.

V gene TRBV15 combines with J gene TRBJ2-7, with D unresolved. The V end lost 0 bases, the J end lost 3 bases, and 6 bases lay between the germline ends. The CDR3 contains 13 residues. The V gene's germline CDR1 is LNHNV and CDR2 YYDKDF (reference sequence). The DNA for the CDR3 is TGTGCCACCAGCAGAGACCTCCACTACGAGCAGTACTTC. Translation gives CATSRDLHYEQYF.

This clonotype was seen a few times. CDR3 in DNA: TGTGCCATCAGCGAGGTGGACAGGGGGGAAACTGAAGCTTTCTTT. Translation gives CAISEVDRGETEAFF. The chain combines TRBV10-3 with TRBJ1-1; 10 bases agree with TRBD1. The length of the CDR3 is 15 residues. Trimming at V came to 6 bases and at J to 5 bases, leaving 9 bases not matched to a gene. Germline V CDR1 and CDR2: ENHRY, SYGVKD.

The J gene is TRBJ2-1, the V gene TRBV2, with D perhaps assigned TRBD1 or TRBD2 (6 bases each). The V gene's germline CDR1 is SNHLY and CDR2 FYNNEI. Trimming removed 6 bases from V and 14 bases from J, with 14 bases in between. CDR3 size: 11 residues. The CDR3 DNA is TGTGCCAGCAGGTCGCGAGGGGGGAAGTTCTTC. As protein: CASRSRGGKFF.

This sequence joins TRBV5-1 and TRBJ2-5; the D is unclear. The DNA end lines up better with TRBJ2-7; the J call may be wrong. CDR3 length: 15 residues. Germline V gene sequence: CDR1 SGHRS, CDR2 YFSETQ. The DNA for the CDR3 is TGCGCCAGCAGACCTCTCGATGACGGACCCTACGAGCAGTACTTC. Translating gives CASRPLDDGPYEQYF.

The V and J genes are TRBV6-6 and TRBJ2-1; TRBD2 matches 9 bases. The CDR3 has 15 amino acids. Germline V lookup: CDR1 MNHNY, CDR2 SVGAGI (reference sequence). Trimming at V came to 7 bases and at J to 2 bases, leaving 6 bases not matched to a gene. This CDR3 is CASIGAGGTYNEQFF. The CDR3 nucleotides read TGTGCCAGCATCGGAGCGGGGGGCACCTACAATGAGCAGTTCTTC.

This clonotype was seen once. For the CDR3, the DNA is TGCAGTGCTGAAGGCTGGCGGGGGGGCTACGATACGCAGTATTTT. Amino acid sequence: CSAEGWRGGYDTQYF. This sequence joins TRBV20-1 and TRBJ2-3; 9 bases match TRBD2. Trimming at V came to 5 bases and at J to 6 bases, leaving 12 bases not matched to a gene. The CDR3 length is 15 residues. Per the germline V gene, CDR1 is DFQATT and CDR2 is SNEGSKA (reference sequence).

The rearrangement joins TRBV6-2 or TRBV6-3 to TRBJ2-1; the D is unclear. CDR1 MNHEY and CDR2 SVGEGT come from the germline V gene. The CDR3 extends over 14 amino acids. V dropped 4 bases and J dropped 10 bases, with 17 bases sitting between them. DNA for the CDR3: TGTGCCAGCAGTTTAGTGAGGAATCCACCGGAGCAGTTCTTC. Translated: CASSLVRNPPEQFF.

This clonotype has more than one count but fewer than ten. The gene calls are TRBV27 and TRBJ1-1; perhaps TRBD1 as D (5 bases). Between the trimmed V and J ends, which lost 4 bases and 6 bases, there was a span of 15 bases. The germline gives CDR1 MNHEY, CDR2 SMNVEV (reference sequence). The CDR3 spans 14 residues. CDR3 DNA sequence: TGTGCCAGCAGTTGGGGGGGGTTTGGCTCTGAAGCTTTCTTT. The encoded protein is CASSWGGFGSEAFF.

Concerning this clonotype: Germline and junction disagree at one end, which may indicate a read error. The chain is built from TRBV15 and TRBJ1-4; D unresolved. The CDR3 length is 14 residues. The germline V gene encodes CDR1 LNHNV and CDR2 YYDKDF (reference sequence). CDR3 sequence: CATRTALANEKLFF. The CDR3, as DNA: TGTGCCACCAGGACCGCGTTGGCGAATGAAAAACTATTTTTT.

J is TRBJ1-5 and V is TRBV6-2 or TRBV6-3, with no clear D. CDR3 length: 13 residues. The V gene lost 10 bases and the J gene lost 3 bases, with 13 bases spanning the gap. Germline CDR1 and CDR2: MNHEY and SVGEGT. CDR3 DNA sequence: TGTGCCACCGAGGAACAGACCAATCAGCCCCAGCATTTT. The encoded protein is CATEEQTNQPQHF.

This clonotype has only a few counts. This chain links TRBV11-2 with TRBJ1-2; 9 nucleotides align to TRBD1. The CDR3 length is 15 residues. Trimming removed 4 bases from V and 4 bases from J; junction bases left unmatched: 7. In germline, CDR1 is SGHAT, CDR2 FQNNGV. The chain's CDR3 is CASSSRTGEGYGYTF. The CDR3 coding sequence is TGTGCCAGCAGCTCACGGACAGGGGAGGGCTATGGCTACACCTTC.

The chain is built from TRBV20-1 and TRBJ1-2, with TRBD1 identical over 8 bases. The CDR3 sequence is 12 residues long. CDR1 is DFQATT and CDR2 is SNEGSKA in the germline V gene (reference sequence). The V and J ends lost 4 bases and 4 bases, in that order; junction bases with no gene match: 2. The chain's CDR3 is CSATGGSYGYTF. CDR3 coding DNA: TGCAGTGCTACAGGGGGCTCCTATGGCTACACCTTC.

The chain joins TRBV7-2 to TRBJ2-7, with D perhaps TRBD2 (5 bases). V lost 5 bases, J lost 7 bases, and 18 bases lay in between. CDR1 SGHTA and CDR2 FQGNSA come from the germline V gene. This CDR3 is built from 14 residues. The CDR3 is CASSRDYALGEQYF. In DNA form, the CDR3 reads TGTGCCAGCAGCCGCGACTACGCTCTGGGAGAGCAGTACTTC.

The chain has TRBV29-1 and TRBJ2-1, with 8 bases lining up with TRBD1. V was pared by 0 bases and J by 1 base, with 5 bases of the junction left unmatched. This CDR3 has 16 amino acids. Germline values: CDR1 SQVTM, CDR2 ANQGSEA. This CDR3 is CSVEDTQGASYNEQFF. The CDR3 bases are TGCAGCGTTGAAGATACTCAGGGGGCATCCTACAATGAGCAGTTCTTC.

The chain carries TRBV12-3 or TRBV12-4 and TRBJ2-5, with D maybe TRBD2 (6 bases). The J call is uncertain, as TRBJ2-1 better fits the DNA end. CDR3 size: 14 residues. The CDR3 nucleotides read TGTGCCAGCAGTTCAGGGTTTCTGGGGGGTGAGCAGTTCTTC. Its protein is CASSSGFLGGEQFF.

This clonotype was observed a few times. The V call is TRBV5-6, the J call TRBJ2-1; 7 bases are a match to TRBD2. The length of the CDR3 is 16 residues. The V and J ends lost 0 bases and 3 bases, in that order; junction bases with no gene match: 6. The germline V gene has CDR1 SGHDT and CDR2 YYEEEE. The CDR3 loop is CASSLDGTTIYNEQFF. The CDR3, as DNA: TGTGCCAGCAGCTTGGACGGGACTACTATCTACAATGAGCAGTTCTTC.

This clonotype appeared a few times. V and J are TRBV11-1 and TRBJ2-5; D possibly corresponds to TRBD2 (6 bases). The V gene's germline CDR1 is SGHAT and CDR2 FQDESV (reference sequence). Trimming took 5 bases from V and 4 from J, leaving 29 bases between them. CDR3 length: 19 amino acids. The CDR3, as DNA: TGTGCCAGCAGCGGCCCTGGCGCAGGGACTTGGGCCTCGTTAGAGACCCAGTACTTC. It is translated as CASSGPGAGTWASLETQYF.

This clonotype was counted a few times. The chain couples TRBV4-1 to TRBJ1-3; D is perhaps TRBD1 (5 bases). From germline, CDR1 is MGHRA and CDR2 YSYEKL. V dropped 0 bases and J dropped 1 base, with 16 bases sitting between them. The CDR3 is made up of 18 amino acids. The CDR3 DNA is TGCGCCAGCAGCCAAGATCAAATAGGAGCAGGGTCTGGAAACACCATATATTTT. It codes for CASSQDQIGAGSGNTIYF.